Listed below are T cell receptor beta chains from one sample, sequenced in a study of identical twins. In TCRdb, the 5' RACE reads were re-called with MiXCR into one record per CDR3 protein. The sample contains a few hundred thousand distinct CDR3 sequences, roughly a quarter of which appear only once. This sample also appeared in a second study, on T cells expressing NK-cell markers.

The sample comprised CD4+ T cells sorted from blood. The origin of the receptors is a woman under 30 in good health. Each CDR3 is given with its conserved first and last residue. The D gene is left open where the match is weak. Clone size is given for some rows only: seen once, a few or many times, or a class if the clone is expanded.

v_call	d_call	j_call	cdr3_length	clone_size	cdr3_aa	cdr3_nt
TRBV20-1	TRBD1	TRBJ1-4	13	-	CSARGGGDEKLFF	TGCAGTGCCCGAGGGGGCGGTGATGAAAAACTGTTTTTT
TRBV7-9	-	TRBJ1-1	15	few	CASSLPPAGRTEAFF	TGTGCCAGCAGCTTGCCCCCAGCAGGGCGGACTGAAGCTTTCTTT
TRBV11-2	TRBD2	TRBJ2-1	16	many	CASSPWTSGSVDEQFF	TGTGCCAGCAGCCCTTGGACTAGCGGGTCTGTCGATGAGCAGTTCTTC
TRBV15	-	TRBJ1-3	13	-	CATSVGWEDTIYF	TGTGCCACCAGCGTCGGCTGGGAGGACACCATATATTTT
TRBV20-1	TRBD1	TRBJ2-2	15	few	CSARGTGRPTGELFF	TGCAGTGCTAGGGGGACAGGCCGCCCAACCGGGGAGCTGTTTTTT
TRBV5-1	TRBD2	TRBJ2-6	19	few	CASSSWTSGSRAGANVLTF	TGCGCCAGCAGCTCATGGACTAGCGGGAGTAGGGCTGGGGCCAACGTCCTGACTTTC
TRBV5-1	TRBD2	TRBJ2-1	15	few	CASSPGTSGVEEEFF	TGCGCCAGCAGCCCTGGGACTAGCGGAGTCGAGGAGGAGTTCTTC
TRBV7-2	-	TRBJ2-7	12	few	CASSSTGTEQYF	TGTGCCAGCAGCTCTACAGGGACCGAGCAGTACTTC
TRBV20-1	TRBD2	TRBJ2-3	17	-	CSARDATSGGAEGTQYF	TGCAGTGCTAGAGACGCGACTAGCGGGGGGGCGGAGGGTACGCAGTATTTT
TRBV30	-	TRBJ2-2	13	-	CAKRVTNTGELFF	TGTGCCAAGCGGGTTACGAACACCGGGGAGCTGTTTTTT
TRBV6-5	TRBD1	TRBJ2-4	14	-	CASSYQGQGDIQYF	TGTGCCAGCAGTTACCAGGGACAGGGAGACATTCAGTACTTC
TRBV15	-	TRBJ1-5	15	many	CATSRDPGGHQPQHF	TGTGCCACCAGCAGAGATCCCGGGGGGCATCAGCCCCAGCATTTT
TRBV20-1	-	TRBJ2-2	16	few	CSARDLRLGDTGELFF	TGCAGTGCTAGAGATCTTCGGCTGGGAGACACCGGGGAGCTGTTTTTT
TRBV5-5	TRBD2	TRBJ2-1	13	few	CASKTSDHNEQFF	TGTGCCAGCAAGACTAGCGACCACAATGAGCAGTTCTTC
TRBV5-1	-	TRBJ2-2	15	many	CASSLGGSNTGELFF	TGCGCCAGCAGCTTGGGAGGGTCCAACACCGGGGAGCTGTTTTTT
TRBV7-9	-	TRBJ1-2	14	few	CASSLLQGVEGYTF	TGTGCCAGCAGCTTACTCCAAGGGGTTGAAGGCTACACCTTC
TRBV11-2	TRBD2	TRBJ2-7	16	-	CASSLIRGRTTYEQYF	TGTGCCAGCAGCTTAATTCGCGGGAGGACAACCTACGAGCAGTACTTC
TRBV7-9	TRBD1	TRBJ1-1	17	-	CASSRGTGTVDNTEAFF	TGTGCCAGCAGCCGAGGGACCGGGACAGTGGATAACACTGAAGCTTTCTTT
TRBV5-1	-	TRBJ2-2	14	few	CASSLAMNTGELFF	TGCGCCAGCAGCTTGGCCATGAACACCGGGGAGCTGTTTTTT
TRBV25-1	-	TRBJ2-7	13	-	CASSEYGGLGQYF	TGTGCCAGCAGTGAATATGGAGGGTTGGGGCAGTACTTC
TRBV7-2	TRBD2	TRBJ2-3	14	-	CASMLAGDFDTQYF	TGTGCCAGCATGTTGGCGGGAGACTTTGATACGCAGTATTTT
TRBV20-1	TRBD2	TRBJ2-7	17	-	CSARKWASGGHQYEQYF	TGCAGTGCTAGAAAATGGGCTAGCGGGGGTCACCAATACGAGCAGTACTTC
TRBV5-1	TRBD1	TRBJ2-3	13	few	CASSLQGAEAQYF	TGCGCCAGCAGCTTACAGGGGGCGGAGGCGCAGTATTTT
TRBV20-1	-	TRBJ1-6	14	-	CSARKNRENSPLHF	TGCAGTGCTAGAAAGAACAGGGAGAATTCACCCCTCCACTTT
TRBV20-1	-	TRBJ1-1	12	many	CSARGGETEAFF	TGCAGTGCTAGAGGAGGTGAGACTGAAGCTTTCTTT
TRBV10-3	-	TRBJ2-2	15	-	CAISPAHRNTGELFF	TGTGCCATCAGTCCCGCCCACCGGAACACCGGGGAGCTGTTTTTT
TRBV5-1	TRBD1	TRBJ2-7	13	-	CASSRGQVYEQYF	TGCGCCAGCAGCCGTGGACAGGTCTACGAGCAGTACTTC
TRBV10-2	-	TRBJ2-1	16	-	CASTSAVPSSYNEQFF	TGCGCCAGCACCTCCGCGGTACCCAGCTCCTACAATGAGCAGTTCTTC
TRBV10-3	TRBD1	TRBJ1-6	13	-	CATMTGGNSPLHF	TGTGCCACCATGACAGGGGGCAATTCACCCCTCCACTTT
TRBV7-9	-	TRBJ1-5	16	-	CASSLVNGYSNQPQHF	TGTGCCAGCAGCTTAGTGAACGGGTATAGCAATCAGCCCCAGCATTTT
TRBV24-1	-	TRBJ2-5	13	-	CATSDIRGETQYF	TGTGCCACCAGTGATATCAGGGGAGAGACCCAGTACTTC
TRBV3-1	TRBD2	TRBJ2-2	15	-	CASSQSGGLTGELFF	TGTGCCAGCAGCCAGAGCGGGGGCCTCACCGGGGAGCTGTTTTTT
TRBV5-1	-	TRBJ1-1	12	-	CASSTGNTEAFF	TGCGCCAGCAGTACGGGGAACACTGAAGCTTTCTTT
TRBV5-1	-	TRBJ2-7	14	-	CASSLAGHNYEQYF	TGCGCCAGCAGCTTGGCCGGGCACAACTACGAGCAGTACTTC
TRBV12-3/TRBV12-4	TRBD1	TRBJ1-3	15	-	CASRQQGAAGNTIYF	TGTGCCAGCAGGCAACAGGGGGCAGCAGGAAACACCATATATTTT
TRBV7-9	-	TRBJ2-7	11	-	CASVGGYEQYF	TGTGCCAGCGTAGGAGGTTACGAGCAGTACTTC
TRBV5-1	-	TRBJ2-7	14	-	CASSYGQLSYEQYF	TGCGCCAGCAGTTATGGTCAACTCTCCTACGAGCAGTACTTC
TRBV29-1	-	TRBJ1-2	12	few	CSAGDGYYGYTF	TGCAGCGCCGGGGACGGATACTATGGCTACACCTTC
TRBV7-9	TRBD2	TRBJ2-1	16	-	CASHPGRTSGHNEQFF	TGTGCCAGTCATCCGGGGCGGACTAGCGGCCACAATGAGCAGTTCTTC
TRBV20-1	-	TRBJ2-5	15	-	CSANLGGALQETQYF	TGCAGTGCTAACCTCGGGGGCGCCCTTCAAGAGACCCAGTACTTC
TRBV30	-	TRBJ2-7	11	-	CAWSSIYEQYF	TGTGCCTGGAGCTCGATCTACGAGCAGTACTTC